This T cell receptor beta chain was profiled in a study of blood T cell repertoires in COVID-19. Turning to the study itself: The study drew acute and convalescent COVID-19 samples from the United States, Italy and Spain. T cells, B-cell-depleted T cells, or PBMCs supplied cDNA or gDNA.

Germline V lookup: CDR1 SGHRS, CDR2 YFSETQ. The length of the CDR3 is 13 residues. V was pared by 6 bases and J by 3 bases, with 12 bases between. In the study's own analysis: Quantification of nucleated cells was approximated via reference gene primer amplification. Produced via immunoSEQ multiplex PCR; TCRdb's table is partial and in-frame only. That table is the source of V, J and clone size, and D and trimming were worked out from the DNA. Here the sample spans about 88,000 clones, approximately 90% being singletons. Input material: peripheral blood. The chain carries TRBV5-1 and TRBJ1-1, with a weak D call TRBD1 (6 bases). The TCR comes from a woman older than 75 with acute or convalescent COVID-19. The CDR3 loop reads CASTQDSYTEAFF. The CDR3 coding sequence is TGCGCCAGCACCCAGGACAGCTACACTGAAGCTTTCTTT.